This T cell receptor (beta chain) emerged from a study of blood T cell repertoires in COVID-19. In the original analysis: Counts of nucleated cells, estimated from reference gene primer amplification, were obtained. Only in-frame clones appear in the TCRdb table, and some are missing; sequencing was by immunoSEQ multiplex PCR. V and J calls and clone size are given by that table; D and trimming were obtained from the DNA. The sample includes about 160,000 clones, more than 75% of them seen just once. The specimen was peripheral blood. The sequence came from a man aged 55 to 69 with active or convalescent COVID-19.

CDR3 in DNA: TGCGCCAGCAGCTTTCGAGTGGACCAAGAGACCCAGTACTTC. Protein: CASSFRVDQETQYF. The chain employs TRBV5-1 and TRBJ2-5; D call uncertain. This CDR3 contains 14 residues. Between the trimmed V and J ends, which lost 2 bases and 0 bases, there was a span of 8 bases. Germline-derived CDR1 and CDR2 are SGHRS and YFSETQ.